The 5 T cell receptor beta chains listed next were all sequenced from one sample in a study of identical twins. Each CDR3 protein gets one entry after TCRdb re-called the 5' RACE reads with MiXCR. Among about 200,000 distinct CDR3 sequences listed, around a tenth were seen once. Source material: memory (CD45RO+) T cells sorted from blood. The source of these receptors is a woman aged 18-29 years in good health.

This clonotype turned up a few times. One junction end does not reproduce the germline sequence, and a read error may be involved. J is TRBJ2-1 and V is TRBV7-7; D is uncertain. This CDR3 has 14 residues. CDR1 is SSHAT and CDR2 is FNYEAQ in the germline V gene (reference sequence). In DNA, the CDR3 is TGTGCTAGCAGCTTAGCCGGAAGGGCCGATGAGCAGTTCTTC. Its protein product is CASSLAGRADEQFF.

V gene TRBV12-5 combines with J gene TRBJ2-7; perhaps TRBD2 as D (6 bases). Trimming took 10 bases from V and 0 from J, leaving 13 bases between them. The CDR3 consists of 13 residues. Germline-derived CDR1 and CDR2 are LGHNT and FRNRAP. The chain's CDR3 is CATARGDSYEQYF. Written as DNA, the CDR3 is TGTGCTACCGCGCGGGGAGACTCCTACGAGCAGTACTTC.

The chain is built from TRBV19 and TRBJ2-2, with 8 bases aligning to TRBD1. CDR1 and CDR2 (germline): LNHDA, SQIVND (reference sequence). Trimming cost V 6 bases and J 4 bases; bases outside gene matches: 7. The CDR3 consists of 15 residues. The CDR3 loop reads CASSPTGGSTGELFF. The DNA of the CDR3 is TGTGCCAGTAGCCCTACAGGGGGGAGCACCGGGGAGCTGTTTTTT.

Only a few counts were recorded for this clonotype. This rearrangement joins TRBV4-1 to TRBJ1-1; TRBD1 aligns across 12 bases. After removal of 3 bases from V and 1 base from J, the junction contained 9 bases not matched to a gene. The CDR3 has 18 amino acids. CDR1 is MGHRA and CDR2 is YSYEKL in the germline V gene. CDR3 sequence (DNA): TGCGCCAGCAGCCATCGCGGGACAGGGGGCTTTTGGAACACTGAAGCTTTCTTT. It specifies CASSHRGTGGFWNTEAFF.

This rearrangement joins TRBV5-5 to TRBJ2-5; TRBD1 or TRBD2 may be the D gene (5 bases each). The CDR3 contains 14 residues. Trimming left V 9 bases short and J 5 bases short, with 20 bases between. CDR1 is SGHKS and CDR2 is YYEKEE in the germline V gene (reference sequence). CDR3 in DNA: TGTGCCACCTACCCGGGACCAGAGACTGAGACCCAGTACTTC. Translation gives CATYPGPETETQYF. Full variable domain (remainder filled in from reference TRBV5-5 and TRBJ2-5): DAGVTQSPTHLIKTRGQQVTLRCSPISGHKSVSWYQQVLGQGPQFIFQYYEKEERGRGNFPDRFSARQFPNYSSELNVNALLLGDSALYLCATYPGPETETQYFGPGTRLLVL.